This T cell receptor (beta chain) was profiled in a study of OX40 agonist ivuxolimab in advanced cancers. Study in general: An agonistic anti-OX40 (CD134) antibody, ivuxolimab, was used to treat the patients. Whole-study findings and limits: Individuals who were partial responders at 0.1-3.0 mg/kg had clonal expansion that ranked among the lowest.

The CDR3 totals 13 residues. Trimming took off 8 bases at V and 7 bases at J, with 18 bases between the two ends. Germline V lookup: CDR1 ENHRY, CDR2 SYGVKD. Turning to this clone: Its matching antigen is unknown.

The assay was immunoSEQ multiplex PCR, and TCRdb's table has in-frame clones only and misses some. The sample holds 9,500 to 15,000 clones, more than 75% seen once. Anyone with autoimmune disease history or systemic immunosuppression was excluded. Blood was sampled at baseline, cycle 4 day 1, and cycle 7 day 1. This receptor was taken from an adult with an advanced solid tumor such as melanoma, head and neck, liver or kidney cancer. The rearrangement links TRBV10-3 to TRBJ2-7; D is perhaps TRBD1 or TRBD2 (5 bases each). The input for sequencing was CD4+ or CD8+ T cells sorted from blood, taken in a trial of the OX40 agonist ivuxolimab. The CDR3 is CAIGGHLLVEQYF. The CDR3, as DNA: TGTGCCATCGGGGGTCATCTCCTAGTTGAGCAGTACTTC.